This record covers a single T cell receptor beta chain. Per the study methods: Amplified reference gene primers provided the basis for estimating nucleated cell counts. Data came from immunoSEQ multiplex PCR; TCRdb stores just in-frame clones and leaves some out. That table furnishes V, J and clone size, whereas the DNA furnished D and trimming. The sample records over 150,000 clones, roughly four fifths being singletons. Germline loops: CDR1 LNHNV, CDR2 YYDKDF (reference sequence). The CDR3 is 16 amino acids. With 2 bases clipped from V and 0 bases from J, the junction kept 4 bases outside the gene matches. This sample was included in a study of blood T cell repertoires in COVID-19.

The specimen sequenced was PBMCs or T cells enriched from blood (not recorded which). The genes are TRBV15 and TRBJ1-1; TRBD1 aligns across 9 bases. The TCR sequence derives from a man aged 50 or older who had recovered from COVID-19. The CDR3 DNA is TGTGCCACCAGCAGATGGACAGGGGCCCTGAACACTGAAGCTTTCTTT. Translation gives CATSRWTGALNTEAFF.